This TCR beta chain was identified during a study of EBV T-cell therapy then PD-1 blockade in nasopharyngeal carcinoma. The treatment here: AdE1-LMPpoly-expanded autologous EBV-specific T-cell therapy followed by anti-PD-1 nivolumab. Only in-frame clones appear in the TCRdb table, and some are missing; sequencing was by immunoSEQ multiplex PCR. This table holds roughly 19,000 clones, approximately 88% found once. Germline-derived CDR1 and CDR2 are SGHRS and YFSETQ. This CDR3 region has 14 residues. V lost 3 bases and J lost 4; bases outside the gene matches: 2. For this clone: Antigen specificity is unknown.

The chain has TRBV5-1 and TRBJ2-5; 11 bases are shared with TRBD2. Material: CD8+ T cells from blood, obtained at roughly day 35 from a patient whose treatment included autologous EBV-specific T cells and nivolumab. This clonotype originated in a man in his forties with nasopharyngeal carcinoma. The CDR3 loop is CASSSTSGGETQYF. The CDR3 coding sequence is TGCGCCAGCAGCTCAACTAGCGGGGGAGAGACCCAGTACTTC.